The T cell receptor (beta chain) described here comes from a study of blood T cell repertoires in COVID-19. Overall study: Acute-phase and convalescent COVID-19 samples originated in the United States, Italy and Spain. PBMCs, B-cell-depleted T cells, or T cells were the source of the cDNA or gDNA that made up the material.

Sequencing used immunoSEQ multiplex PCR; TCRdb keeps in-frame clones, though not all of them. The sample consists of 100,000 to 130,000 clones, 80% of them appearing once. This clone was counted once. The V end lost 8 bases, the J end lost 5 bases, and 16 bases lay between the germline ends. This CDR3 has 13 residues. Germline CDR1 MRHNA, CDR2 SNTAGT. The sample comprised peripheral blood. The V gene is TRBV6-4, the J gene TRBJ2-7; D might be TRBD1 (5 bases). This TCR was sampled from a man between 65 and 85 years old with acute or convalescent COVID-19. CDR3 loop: CASALQGGDEQYF. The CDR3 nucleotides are TGTGCCAGCGCCCTTCAGGGTGGCGACGAGCAGTACTTC.